The clone carrying this TCR beta chain has a count of ten or more. The antigen remains undetermined. RNA transcripts were the template for amplifying TCR beta CDR3 regions. HTBI primers were used for first-round RT-PCR of the TCR CDR3. TCRdb fed the multiplex PCR reads into MiXCR, producing one record per CDR3 protein. The sample lists some 500,000 distinct CDR3 sequences; approximately 15% were seen once. This entry comes from a study of T cells in Graves' hyperthyroidism and ophthalmopathy. Study results and caveats: Peripheral blood also featured most of the thyroid clonotypes expanded above 0.001.

Over 18 months, lack of ophthalmopathy progression marked Graves' hyperthyroidism as stable. The ends lost 5 bases at V and 10 bases at J; junction bases unmatched: 6. The CDR3 has 14 residues. Germline V gives CDR1 SGHVS, CDR2 FQNEAQ. The rearrangement joins TRBV7-8 to TRBJ1-6, with 9 positions matching TRBD1. The clonotype comes from a woman aged 18-35 years with Graves' hyperthyroidism. The sequenced sample consisted of blood. This chain's CDR3 is CASSPDRGLSPLHF. The CDR3 coding sequence is TGTGCCAGCAGCCCGGACAGGGGATTGTCACCCCTCCACTTT.